The present entry profiles one T cell receptor (beta chain) with its context. Its matching antigen is unknown. These data are taken from a study of cytomegalovirus exposure and HLA in healthy donors. Study-level information: In a later analysis, the roughly 120 validation repertoires were reported to have used the same platform as the 650 to 800 first-cohort repertoires.

The study's findings and limits: According to the study, roughly 180 TCR beta chains were cytomegalovirus-associated. A subsequent analysis found that TCR clusters from the first cohort also tended to co-occur in the 120 validation repertoires, with approximately 95% of cluster scores above 0. According to reports, the classifier identified cytomegalovirus status with high specificity and sensitivity.

Germline-derived CDR1 and CDR2 are SEHNR and FQNEAQ (reference sequence). V shed 5 bases, J shed 5 bases, and the junction held 4 bases outside the gene matches. This CDR3 region has 15 residues. Sequencing was performed with immunoSEQ multiplex PCR; in TCRdb, only in-frame clones are kept and a portion is missing. Of approximately 130,000 clones detected, over 85% appear once; the ten largest clones hold roughly 2%. The TCR was taken from a woman aged 18 to 35 in good health and CMV-seronegative. V and J are TRBV7-9 and TRBJ2-5, with 14 bases that match TRBD2. The sequenced sample consisted of PBMCs. The CDR3: CASSTRLAGGETQYF. The DNA for the CDR3 is TGTGCCAGCAGCACTCGACTAGCGGGGGGGGAGACCCAGTACTTC.